This entry lists 3 T cell receptor beta chains sequenced from one sample in a study of T-cell reconstitution after alpha-beta-depleted transplantation in children. Preparing the TCRbeta library involved the use of unique molecular identifiers. Via MiXCR, TCRdb re-called the PCR reads, giving one row per CDR3 protein. The table shows 150,000 to 200,000 distinct CDR3 sequences, with 8.5% to 14% occurring only once. Source: PBMCs, taken before TCRalphabeta/CD19-depleted stem cell transplant. The receptors shown here come from a boy aged 2 to 10 with acute myeloid leukemia, due to receive a stem cell transplant.

This clonotype was found many times. The J gene is TRBJ1-6, the V gene TRBV3-1; D not resolved. The CDR3 totals 14 residues. Trimming removed 3 bases at V and 5 bases at J, with 8 bases between. From germline, CDR1 is LGHDT and CDR2 YNNKEL (reference sequence). The CDR3 coding sequence is TGTGCCAGCAGCCACGGACGGAATAATTCACCCCTCCACTTT. It codes for CASSHGRNNSPLHF.

This clonotype was seen many times. The gene calls are TRBV25-1 and TRBJ2-5, with D unclear. Germline-derived CDR1 and CDR2 are MGHDK and SYGVNS. V was pared by 1 base and J by 5 bases, with 11 bases between. This CDR3 has 14 amino acids. CDR3 nucleotide sequence: TGTGCCAGCAGTGAATTCGGGTTTGGGGAGACCCAGTACTTC. Its protein is CASSEFGFGETQYF.

This clonotype has at least ten counts. The V gene is TRBV7-9, the J gene TRBJ2-2; D is unresolved. From germline, CDR1 is SEHNR and CDR2 FQNEAQ (reference sequence). Trimming took off 2 bases at V and 3 bases at J, with 10 bases between the two ends. CDR3 length equals 15 residues. CDR3 DNA sequence: TGTGCCAGCAGCTTAAGTTCAAGGGACACCGGGGAGCTGTTTTTT. Amino acid sequence: CASSLSSRDTGELFF.